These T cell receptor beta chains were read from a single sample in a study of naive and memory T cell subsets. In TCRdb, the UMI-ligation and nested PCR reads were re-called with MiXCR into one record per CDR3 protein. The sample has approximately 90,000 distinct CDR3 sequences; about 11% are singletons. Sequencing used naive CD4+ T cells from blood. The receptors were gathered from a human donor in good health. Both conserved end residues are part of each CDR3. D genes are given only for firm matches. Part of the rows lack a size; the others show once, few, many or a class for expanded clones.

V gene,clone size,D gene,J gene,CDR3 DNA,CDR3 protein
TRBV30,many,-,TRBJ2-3,TGTGCCTGGGGGACACTTGGGGGATTCACAGATACGCAGTATTTT,CAWGTLGGFTDTQYF
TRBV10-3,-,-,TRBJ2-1,TGTGCCATCAGCGGAGCTAGTGTAAATGAGCAGTTCTTC,CAISGASVNEQFF
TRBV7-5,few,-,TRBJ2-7,-,CISVPEVHRSRSYEQYF
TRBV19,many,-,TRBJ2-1,TGTGCCAGTAGTATAGAAAGACATCATGAGCAGTTCTTC,CASSIERHHEQFF
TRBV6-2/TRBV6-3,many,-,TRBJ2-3,TGTGCCAGCGGAGTGGAGGGTGGCTATACGCAGTATTTT,CASGVEGGYTQYF
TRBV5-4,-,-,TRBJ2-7,TGTGCCAGCAGCTTGAACAGGGTAGACGAGCAGTACTTC,CASSLNRVDEQYF
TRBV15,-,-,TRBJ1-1,TGTGCCACCAGCAGAGATCAGGGTGGCACTGAAGCTTTCTTT,CATSRDQGGTEAFF
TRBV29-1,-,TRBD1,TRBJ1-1,TGCAGCGTTGATGGGGTACAGGGGGAAGCTTTCTTT,CSVDGVQGEAFF
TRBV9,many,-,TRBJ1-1,TGTGCCAGCAGCGCCCGACCGAAAAACACTGAAGCTTTCTTT,CASSARPKNTEAFF
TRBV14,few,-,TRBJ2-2,TGTGCCAGCAGGGTCGCGAACACCGGGGAGCTGTTTTTT,CASRVANTGELFF
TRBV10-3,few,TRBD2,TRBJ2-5,TGTGCCATCAGTGAGTCGAACGGGGGGACCTTCACCCAGTACTTC,CAISESNGGTFTQYF
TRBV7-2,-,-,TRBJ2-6,TGTGCCAGCAGCTTTCAGGGCTCTGGGGCCAACGTCCTGACTTTC,CASSFQGSGANVLTF
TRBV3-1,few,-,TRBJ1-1,TGTGCCAGCAGCCACGACCGTATGAACACTGAAGCTTTCTTT,CASSHDRMNTEAFF
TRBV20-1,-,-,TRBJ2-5,TGCAGTAAGGGACCGGAGACCCAGTACTTC,CSKGPETQYF
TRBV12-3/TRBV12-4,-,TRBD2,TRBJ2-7,TGTGCCAGCAGGTCTTCCGGGACTAGCGCCTACGAGCAGTACTTC,CASRSSGTSAYEQYF
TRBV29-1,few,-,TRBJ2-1,TGCAGCGCCCGGGGCTACTTTGACAGCTCCTACAATGAGCAGTTCTTC,CSARGYFDSSYNEQFF
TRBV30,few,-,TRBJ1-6,TGTGCCTGGAGTGTGAGAGTGGGTAATTCACCCCTCCACTTT,CAWSVRVGNSPLHF
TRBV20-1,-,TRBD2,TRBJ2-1,TGCAGTGCAGGGACTAGCGGGGGAGCTAGGAATGAGCAGTTCTTC,CSAGTSGGARNEQFF
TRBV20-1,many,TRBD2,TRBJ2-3,TGCAGTGCTAAACGAAGCGGGGGGGCGGCTACGCAGTATTTT,CSAKRSGGAATQYF
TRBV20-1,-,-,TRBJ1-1,TGCAGTGCTCGACAGAGAACAACGTATAGCACTGAAGCTTTCTTT,CSARQRTTYSTEAFF
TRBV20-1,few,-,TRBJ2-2,TGCAGTGCTAGGGGTGGGCCCGGGGAGCTGTTTTTT,CSARGGPGELFF
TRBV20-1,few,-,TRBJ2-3,TGCAGTGCCAGAACGGGGGCCAGCACAGATACGCAGTATTTT,CSARTGASTDTQYF
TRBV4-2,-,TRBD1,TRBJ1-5,TGTGCCAGCAGCCAAGATCCTGACAGGGCTAATCAGCCCCAGCATTTT,CASSQDPDRANQPQHF
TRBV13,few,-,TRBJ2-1,TGTGCCAGCAGCGTACTCCTCAATGAGCAGTTCTTC,CASSVLLNEQFF
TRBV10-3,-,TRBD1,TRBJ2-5,TGTGCCATCAGTGCAGGGACAGGCCCCCGAGCACGTTACCAAGAGACCCAGTACTTC,CAISAGTGPRARYQETQYF
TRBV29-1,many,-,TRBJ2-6,TGCAGCGTTGGTGTAGGCCTCTCTGGGGCCAACGTCCTGACTTTC,CSVGVGLSGANVLTF
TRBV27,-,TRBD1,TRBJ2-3,TGTGCCAGCCGACAGGGGCATACGACAGATACGCAGTATTTT,CASRQGHTTDTQYF
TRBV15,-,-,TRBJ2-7,TGTGCCACCAGCAGTACCAAACAGTCCTACGAGCAGTACTTC,CATSSTKQSYEQYF